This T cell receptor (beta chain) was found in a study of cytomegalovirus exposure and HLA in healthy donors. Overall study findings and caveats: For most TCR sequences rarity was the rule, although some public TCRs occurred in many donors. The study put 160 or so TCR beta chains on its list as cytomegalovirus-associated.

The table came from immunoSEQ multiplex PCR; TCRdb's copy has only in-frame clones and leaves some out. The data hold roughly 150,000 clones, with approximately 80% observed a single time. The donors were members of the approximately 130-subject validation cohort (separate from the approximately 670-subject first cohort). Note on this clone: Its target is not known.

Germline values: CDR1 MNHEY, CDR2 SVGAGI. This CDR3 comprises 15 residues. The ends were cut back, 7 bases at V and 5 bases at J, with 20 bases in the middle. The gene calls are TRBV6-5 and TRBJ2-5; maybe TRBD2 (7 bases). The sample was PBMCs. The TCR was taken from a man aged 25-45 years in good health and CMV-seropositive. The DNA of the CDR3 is TGTGCCAGCAACCCAAGGGGGGGGGCCTGGGAGACCCAGTACTTC. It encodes CASNPRGGAWETQYF.